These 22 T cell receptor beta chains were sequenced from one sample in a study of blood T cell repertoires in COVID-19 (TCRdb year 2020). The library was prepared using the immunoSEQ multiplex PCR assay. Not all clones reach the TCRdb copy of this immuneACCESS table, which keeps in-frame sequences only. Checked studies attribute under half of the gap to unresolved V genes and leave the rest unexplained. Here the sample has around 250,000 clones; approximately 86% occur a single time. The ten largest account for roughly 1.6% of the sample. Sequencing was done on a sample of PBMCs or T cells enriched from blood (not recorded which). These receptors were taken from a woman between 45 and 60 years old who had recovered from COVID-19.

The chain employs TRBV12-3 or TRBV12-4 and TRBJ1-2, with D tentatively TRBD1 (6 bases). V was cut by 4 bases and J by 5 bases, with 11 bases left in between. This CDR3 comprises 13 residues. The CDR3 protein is CASSSRTAYGYTF. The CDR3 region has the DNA TGTGCCAGCAGTTCGAGGACAGCTTATGGCTACACCTTC.

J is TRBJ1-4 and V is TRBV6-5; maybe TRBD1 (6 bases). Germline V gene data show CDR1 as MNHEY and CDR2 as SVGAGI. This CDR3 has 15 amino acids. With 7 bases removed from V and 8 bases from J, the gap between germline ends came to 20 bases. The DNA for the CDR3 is TGTGCCAGCATGCAAAACCAAGACAGGTCCGAAAAACTGTTTTTT. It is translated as CASMQNQDRSEKLFF.

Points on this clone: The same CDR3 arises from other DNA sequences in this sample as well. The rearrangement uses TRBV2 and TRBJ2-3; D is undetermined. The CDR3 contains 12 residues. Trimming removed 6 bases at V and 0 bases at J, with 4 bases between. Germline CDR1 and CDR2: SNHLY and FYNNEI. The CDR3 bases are TGTGCCAGCAGCCTTAGCACAGATACGCAGTATTTT. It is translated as CASSLSTDTQYF. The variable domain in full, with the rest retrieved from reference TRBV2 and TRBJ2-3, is EPEVTQTPSHQVTQMGQEVILRCVPISNHLYFYWYRQILGQKVEFLVSFYNNEISEKSEIFDDQFSVERPDGSNFTLKIRSTKLEDSAMYFCASSLSTDTQYFGPGTRLTVL.

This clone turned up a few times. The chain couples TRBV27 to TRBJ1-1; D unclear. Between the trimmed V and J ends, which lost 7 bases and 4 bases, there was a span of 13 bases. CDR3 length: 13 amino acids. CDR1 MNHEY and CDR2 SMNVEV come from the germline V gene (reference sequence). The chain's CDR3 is CASKNTGGTEAFF. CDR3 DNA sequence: TGTGCCAGCAAAAACACCGGAGGCACTGAAGCTTTCTTT.

The CDR3 DNA reads TGTGCCAGCTCACCAGATATCAGTCAGCCCCAGCATTTT. Protein sequence: CASSPDISQPQHF. V is TRBV18 and J is TRBJ1-5; D remains unclear. CDR1 and CDR2 from the germline V gene are KGHSH and LQKENI. CDR3 length equals 13 residues. V was clipped by 2 bases and J by 6 bases, with 8 bases between them.

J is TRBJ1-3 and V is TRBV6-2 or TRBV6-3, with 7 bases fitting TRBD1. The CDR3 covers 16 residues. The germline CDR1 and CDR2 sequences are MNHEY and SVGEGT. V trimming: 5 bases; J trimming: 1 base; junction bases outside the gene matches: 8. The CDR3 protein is CASSRTGTASGNTIYF. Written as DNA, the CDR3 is TGTGCCAGCAGTCGGACCGGGACAGCTTCTGGAAACACCATATATTTT.

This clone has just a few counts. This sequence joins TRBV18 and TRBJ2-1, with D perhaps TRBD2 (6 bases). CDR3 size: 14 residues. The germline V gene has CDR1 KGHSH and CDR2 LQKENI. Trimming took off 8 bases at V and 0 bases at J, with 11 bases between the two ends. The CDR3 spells CASATGSSYNEQFF. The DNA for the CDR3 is TGTGCCAGCGCCACCGGGAGCTCCTACAATGAGCAGTTCTTC. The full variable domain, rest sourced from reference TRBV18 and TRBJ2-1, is NAGVMQNPRHLVRRRGQEARLRCSPMKGHSHVYWYRQLPEEGLKFMVYLQKENIIDESGMPKERFSAEFPKEGPSILRIQQVVRGDSAAYFCASATGSSYNEQFFGPGTRLTVL.

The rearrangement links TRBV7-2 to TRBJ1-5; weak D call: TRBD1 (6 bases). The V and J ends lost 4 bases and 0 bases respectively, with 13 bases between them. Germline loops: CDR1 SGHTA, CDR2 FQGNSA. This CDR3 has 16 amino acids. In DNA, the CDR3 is TGTGCCAGCAGCTCAACCACAGGGTATAGCAATCAGCCCCAGCATTTT. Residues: CASSSTTGYSNQPQHF.

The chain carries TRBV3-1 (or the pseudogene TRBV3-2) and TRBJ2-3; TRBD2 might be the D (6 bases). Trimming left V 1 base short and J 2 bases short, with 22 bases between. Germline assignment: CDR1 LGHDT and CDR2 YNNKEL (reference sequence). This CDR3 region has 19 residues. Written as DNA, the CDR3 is TGTGCCAGCAGCCAAGTTCGTGGAGGGACGGTGTCCTACACAGATACGCAGTATTTT. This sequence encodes CASSQVRGGTVSYTDTQYF.

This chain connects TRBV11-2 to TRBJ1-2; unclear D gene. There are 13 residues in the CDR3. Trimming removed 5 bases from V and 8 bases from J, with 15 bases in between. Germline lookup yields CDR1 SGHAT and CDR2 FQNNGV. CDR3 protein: CASSQNLGRGYTF. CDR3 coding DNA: TGTGCCAGCAGCCAAAACCTTGGCCGAGGCTACACCTTC.

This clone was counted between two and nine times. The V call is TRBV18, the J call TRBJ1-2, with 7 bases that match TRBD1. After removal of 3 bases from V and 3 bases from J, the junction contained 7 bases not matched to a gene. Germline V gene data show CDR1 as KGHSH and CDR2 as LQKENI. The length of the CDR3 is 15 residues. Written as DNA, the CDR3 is TGTGCCAGCTCACCGGGTAGCCAGGGGGACTATGGCTACACCTTC. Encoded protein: CASSPGSQGDYGYTF.

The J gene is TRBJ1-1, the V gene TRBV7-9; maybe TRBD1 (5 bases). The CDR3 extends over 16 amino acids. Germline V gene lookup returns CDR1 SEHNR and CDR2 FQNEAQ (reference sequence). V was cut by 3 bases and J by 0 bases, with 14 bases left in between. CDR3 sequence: CASSFVSGGLNTEAFF. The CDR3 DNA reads TGTGCCAGCAGCTTCGTGTCCGGGGGATTGAACACTGAAGCTTTCTTT.

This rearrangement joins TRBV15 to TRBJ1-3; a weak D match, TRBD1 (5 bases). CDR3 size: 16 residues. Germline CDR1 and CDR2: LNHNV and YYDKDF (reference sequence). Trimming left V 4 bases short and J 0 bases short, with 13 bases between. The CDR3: CATSKTDKSSGNTIYF. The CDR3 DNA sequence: TGTGCCACCAGCAAGACAGACAAGAGCTCTGGAAACACCATATATTTT. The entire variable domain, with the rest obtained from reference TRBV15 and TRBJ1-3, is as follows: DAMVIQNPRYQVTQFGKPVTLSCSQTLNHNVMYWYQQKSSQAPKLLFHYYDKDFNNEADTPDNFQSRRPNTSFCFLDIRSPGLGDTAMYLCATSKTDKSSGNTIYFGEGSWLTVV.

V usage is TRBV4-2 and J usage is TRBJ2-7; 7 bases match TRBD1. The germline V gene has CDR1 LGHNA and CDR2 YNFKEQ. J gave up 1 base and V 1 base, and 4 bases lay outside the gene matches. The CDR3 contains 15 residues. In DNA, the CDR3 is TGTGCCAGCAGCCAAGGGACAGGCTCGTCCTACGAGCAGTACTTC. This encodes CASSQGTGSSYEQYF.

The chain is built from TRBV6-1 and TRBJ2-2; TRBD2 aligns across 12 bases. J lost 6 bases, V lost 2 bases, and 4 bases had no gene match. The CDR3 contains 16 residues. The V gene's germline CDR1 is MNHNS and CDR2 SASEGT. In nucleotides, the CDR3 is TGTGCCAGCAGTGAAAGACTAGCGGGAGAGGCCGGGGAGCTGTTTTTT. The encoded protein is CASSERLAGEAGELFF.

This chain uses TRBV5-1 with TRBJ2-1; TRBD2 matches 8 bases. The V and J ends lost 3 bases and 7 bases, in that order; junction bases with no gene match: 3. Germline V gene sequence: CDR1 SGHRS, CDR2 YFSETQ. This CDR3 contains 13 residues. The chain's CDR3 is CASSSLAGNEQFF. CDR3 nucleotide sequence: TGCGCCAGCAGCTCGCTAGCGGGTAATGAGCAGTTCTTC.

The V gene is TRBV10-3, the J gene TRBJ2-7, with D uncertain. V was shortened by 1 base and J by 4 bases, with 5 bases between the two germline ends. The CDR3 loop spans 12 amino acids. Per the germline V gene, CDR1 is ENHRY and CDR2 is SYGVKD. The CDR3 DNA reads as TGTGCCATCAGTGAGTACAAGTACGAGCAGTACTTC. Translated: CAISEYKYEQYF.

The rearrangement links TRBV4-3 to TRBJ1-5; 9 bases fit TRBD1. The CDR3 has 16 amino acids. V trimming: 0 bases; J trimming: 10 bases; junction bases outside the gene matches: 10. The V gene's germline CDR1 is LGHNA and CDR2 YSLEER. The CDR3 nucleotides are TGCGCCAGCAGCCAAGATCCTGGACAGGGGCCCCGTCCCCAGCATTTT. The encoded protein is CASSQDPGQGPRPQHF.

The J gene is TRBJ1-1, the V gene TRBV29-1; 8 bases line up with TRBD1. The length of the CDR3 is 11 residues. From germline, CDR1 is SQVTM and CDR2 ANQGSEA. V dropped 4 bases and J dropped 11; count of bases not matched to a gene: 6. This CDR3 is CSVVDRGRAFF. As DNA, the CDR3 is TGCAGCGTTGTTGACAGGGGTCGGGCTTTCTTT.

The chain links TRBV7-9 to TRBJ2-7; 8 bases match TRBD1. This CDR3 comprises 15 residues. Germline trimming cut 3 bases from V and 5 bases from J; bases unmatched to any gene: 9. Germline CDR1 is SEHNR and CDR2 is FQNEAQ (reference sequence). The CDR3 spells CASSFGGTGVDEQYF. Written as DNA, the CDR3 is TGTGCCAGCAGCTTCGGTGGGACAGGCGTCGACGAGCAGTACTTC.

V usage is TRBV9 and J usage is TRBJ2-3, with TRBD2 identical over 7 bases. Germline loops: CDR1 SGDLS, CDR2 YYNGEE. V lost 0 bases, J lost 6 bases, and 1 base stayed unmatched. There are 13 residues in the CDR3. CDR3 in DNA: TGTGCCAGCAGCGTAGGCGGGAGTGATACGCAGTATTTT. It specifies CASSVGGSDTQYF.

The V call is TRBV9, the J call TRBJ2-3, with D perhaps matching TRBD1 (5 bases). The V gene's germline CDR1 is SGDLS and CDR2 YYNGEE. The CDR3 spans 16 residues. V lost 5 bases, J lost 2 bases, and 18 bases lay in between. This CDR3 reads CASSPSQGRLTDTQYF. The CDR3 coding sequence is TGTGCCAGCAGTCCTAGTCAGGGCAGACTCACAGATACGCAGTATTTT.